The rows below give T cell receptor beta chains drawn from one sample of a study of regulatory and conventional T cells in breast cancer. Using its own MiXCR run on the PCR reads, TCRdb lists one record per CDR3 protein. The data contain more than 15,000 distinct CDR3 sequences, 32% of them singletons. Sequencing was performed on conventional T cells from blood. The receptors shown here come from a female donor in good health. Both conserved end residues are part of each CDR3. A D gene is named only where the DNA matches it firmly. Not every row has a clone size; where given, it reads once, few, many or a size class.

TRBD1	TRBJ2-7	-	TRBV7-2	CASSFQFRDREYF	TGTGCCAGCAGCTTCCAGTTCCGGGACAGGGAGTACTTC
-	TRBJ2-1	medium-sized	TRBV14	CASSQGPYNEQFF	TGTGCCAGCAGCCAGGGACCGTACAATGAGCAGTTCTTC
-	TRBJ2-7	few	TRBV12-3/TRBV12-4	CASTVRGASYEQYF	TGTGCCAGCACAGTTAGGGGGGCCTCCTACGAGCAGTACTTC
-	TRBJ2-1	medium-sized	TRBV21-1	CASSKEGGPQVHNEQFF	TGTGCCAGCAGCAAAGAGGGGGGTCCTCAAGTTCACAATGAGCAGTTCTTC
TRBD1	TRBJ2-1	medium-sized	TRBV4-1	CASSPTTNFRDRGPTVYNEQFF	TGCGCCAGCAGCCCTACCACTAACTTCCGGGACAGGGGCCCCACGGTGTACAATGAGCAGTTCTTC
TRBD1	TRBJ2-5	few	TRBV6-1	CASRVTGVETQYF	TGTGCCAGCAGGGTGACAGGGGTCGAGACCCAGTACTTC
-	TRBJ1-1	medium-sized	TRBV5-1	CASSLAVNTEAFF	TGCGCCAGCAGCTTGGCGGTGAACACTGAAGCTTTCTTT
-	TRBJ2-5	-	TRBV3-1	CASSQEDRETQYF	TGTGCCAGCAGCCAAGAGGACAGAGAGACCCAGTACTTC
-	TRBJ1-1	-	TRBV4-2	CASSQEGRGREAFF	TGTGCCAGCAGCCAAGAGGGTAGAGGCAGAGAAGCTTTCTTT
-	TRBJ2-3	-	TRBV6-2/TRBV6-3	CASSYSALFTDTQYF	TGTGCCAGCAGTTACTCCGCCCTATTCACAGATACGCAGTATTTT
TRBD1	TRBJ1-1	few	TRBV7-9	CASSLTGGRDTEAFF	TGTGCCAGCAGCTTGACAGGGGGTCGGGACACTGAAGCTTTCTTT
TRBD1	TRBJ1-5	-	TRBV20-1	CSARGGTVSNQPQHF	TGCAGTGCTAGAGGGGGGACAGTTAGCAATCAGCCCCAGCATTTT
TRBD1	TRBJ2-4	-	TRBV20-1	CSARVWTGSFRIQYF	TGCAGTGCTAGAGTTTGGACAGGGTCATTCCGCATTCAGTACTTC
-	TRBJ2-1	few	TRBV12-5	CASGLVSGSSYNEQFF	TGTGCTAGTGGTTTGGTATCCGGGAGCTCCTACAATGAGCAGTTCTTC
TRBD2	TRBJ2-5	-	TRBV4-3	CASSLGLAGDQETQYF	TGCGCCAGCAGCCTCGGACTAGCGGGGGATCAAGAGACCCAGTACTTC
-	TRBJ1-2	-	TRBV7-2	CASSPTGTNYGYTF	TGTGCCAGCAGCCCTACCGGGACTAACTATGGCTACACCTTC
-	TRBJ1-2	few	TRBV2	CASSEGPGYTF	TGTGCCAGCAGTGAGGGGCCTGGCTACACCTTC
-	TRBJ2-2	-	TRBV7-9	CASSQEPHTGELFF	TGTGCCAGCAGCCAAGAACCGCACACCGGGGAGCTGTTTTTT
-	TRBJ2-1	few	TRBV7-2	CASSLGSGSYNEQFF	TGTGCCAGCAGCTTAGGGAGTGGCTCCTACAATGAGCAGTTCTTC
-	TRBJ1-5	medium-sized	TRBV13	CASSSSGDRQPQHF	TGTGCCAGCAGCTCTTCAGGGGACCGCCAGCCCCAGCATTTT
-	TRBJ2-3	-	TRBV20-1	CSETDSTDTQYF	TGCAGTGAAACGGATAGCACAGATACGCAGTATTTT
-	TRBJ1-3	few	TRBV4-1	CASSPEGTSGNTIYF	TGCGCCAGCAGCCCGGAAGGGACCTCTGGAAACACCATATATTTT
-	TRBJ1-2	few	TRBV20-1	CSARNYGYTF	TGCAGTGCTAGGAACTATGGCTACACCTTC
-	TRBJ1-1	-	TRBV29-1	CSVASASFITEAFF	TGCAGCGTTGCCTCCGCCAGCTTCATCACTGAAGCTTTCTTT
TRBD2	TRBJ2-1	medium-sized	TRBV4-1	CASSPTGGPWDNEQFF	TGCGCCAGCAGCCCAACGGGAGGGCCCTGGGACAATGAGCAGTTCTTC
TRBD1	TRBJ1-1	-	TRBV20-1	CSARTGDTEAFF	TGCAGTGCGCGGACAGGGGACACTGAAGCTTTCTTT
-	TRBJ2-1	-	TRBV29-1	CSVEVRQGLPNEQFF	TGCAGCGTTGAAGTGAGGCAGGGCCTTCCGAATGAGCAGTTCTTC
-	TRBJ1-3	many	TRBV6-5	CASSADSSGNTIYF	TGTGCCAGCAGTGCGGACAGCTCTGGAAACACCATATATTTT